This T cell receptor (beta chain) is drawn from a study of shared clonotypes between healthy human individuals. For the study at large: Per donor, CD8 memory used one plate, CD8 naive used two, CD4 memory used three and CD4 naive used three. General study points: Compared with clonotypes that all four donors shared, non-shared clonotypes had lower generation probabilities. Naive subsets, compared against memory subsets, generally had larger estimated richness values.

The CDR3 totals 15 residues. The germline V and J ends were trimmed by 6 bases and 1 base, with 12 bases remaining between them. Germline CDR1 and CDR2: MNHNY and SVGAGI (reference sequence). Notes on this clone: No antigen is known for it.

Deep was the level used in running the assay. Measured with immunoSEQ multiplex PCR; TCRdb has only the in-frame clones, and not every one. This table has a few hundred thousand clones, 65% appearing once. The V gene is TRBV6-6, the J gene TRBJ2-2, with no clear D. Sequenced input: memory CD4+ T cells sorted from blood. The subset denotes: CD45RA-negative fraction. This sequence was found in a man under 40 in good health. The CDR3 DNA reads TGTGCCAGCAGCCGGGCAGACTTGAACACCGGGGAGCTGTTTTTT. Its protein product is CASSRADLNTGELFF.